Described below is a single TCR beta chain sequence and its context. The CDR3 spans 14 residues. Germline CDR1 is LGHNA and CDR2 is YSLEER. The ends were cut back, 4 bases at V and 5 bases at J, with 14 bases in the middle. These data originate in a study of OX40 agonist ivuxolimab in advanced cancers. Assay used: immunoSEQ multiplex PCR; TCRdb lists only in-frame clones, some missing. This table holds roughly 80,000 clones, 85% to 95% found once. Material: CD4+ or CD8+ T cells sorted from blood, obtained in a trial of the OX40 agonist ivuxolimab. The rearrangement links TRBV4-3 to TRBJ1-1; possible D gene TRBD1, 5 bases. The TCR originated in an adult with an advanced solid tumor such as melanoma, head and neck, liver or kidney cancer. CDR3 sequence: CASSLYRGETEAFF. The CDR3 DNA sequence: TGCGCCAGCAGCCTGTACCGGGGGGAGACTGAAGCTTTCTTT.